Listed here are 3 T cell receptor beta chains from one sample, sequenced in a study of early T cells in non-severe SARS-CoV-2 infection. MiXCR, applied by TCRdb to the 5' RACE reads, yields one record per CDR3 protein. The sample includes tens of thousands of distinct CDR3 sequences, about an eighth of them seen just once. The sequencing sample was made of whole blood. Source of these receptors: an adult who was a healthcare worker with PCR-confirmed SARS-CoV-2 infection or an uninfected control (not recorded which).

This clonotype was seen a handful of times. V gene TRBV7-2 combines with J gene TRBJ2-7, with 7 bases fitting TRBD1. The junction had 7 bases not matched to a gene; V was cut back by 5 bases and J by 6 bases. Looked up from germline, CDR1 is SGHTA and CDR2 is FQGNSA. CDR3 length: 13 amino acids. In DNA, the CDR3 is TGTGCCAGCAGCGTACAGGGGACGGGCGAGCAGTACTTC. Translating gives CASSVQGTGEQYF. The whole variable domain, remainder taken from reference TRBV7-2 and TRBJ2-7, is GAGVSQSPSNKVTEKGKDVELRCDPISGHTALYWYRQSLGQGLEFLIYFQGNSAPDKSGLPSDRFSAERTGGSVSTLTIQRTQQEDSAVYLCASSVQGTGEQYFGPGTRLTVT.

The genes are TRBV11-2 and TRBJ2-3; D not resolved. The CDR3 runs 12 residues. The germline V gene encodes CDR1 SGHAT and CDR2 FQNNGV. V lost 5 bases and J lost 6, with 9 bases in between. The CDR3 nucleotides are TGTGCCAGCAGCCTTATCATCGATACGCAGTATTTT. This translates into CASSLIIDTQYF.

This clonotype was counted a few times. The rearrangement joins TRBV12-3 or TRBV12-4 to TRBJ2-7; 11 bases are shared with TRBD1. The CDR3 sequence is 15 residues long. The V and J ends lost 7 bases and 0 bases, in that order; junction bases with no gene match: 5. The CDR3: CASTKGQGDSYEQYF. The CDR3 DNA is TGTGCCAGCACCAAGGGACAGGGGGACTCCTACGAGCAGTACTTC.